This T cell receptor (beta chain) was sequenced in a study of CD8 T cells in ankylosing spondylitis. Study observations and caveats: Characteristic, it appeared, of ankylosing spondylitis blood was a TCR beta motif of roughly eight highly homologous variants. Enrichment of disease-linked clones was reportedly significant in matched ankylosing spondylitis synovial fluid. A subset of motif variants has previously been described in the synovial fluid and blood of reactive arthritis.

Quantitative 5'-RACE with molecular barcodes produced the TCR beta libraries. Using its own MiXCR run on the 5' RACE reads, TCRdb lists one record per CDR3 protein. The table has 25,000 to 30,000 distinct CDR3 sequences, 5.3% seen once. The sample holds many counts of this clonotype. Its target is not known. The receptor comes from a female donor with ankylosing spondylitis or in good health (not recorded which). The sequenced material came from blood, either unsorted or a sorted T cell fraction (not recorded which).

The CDR3 DNA sequence: TGTGCCAGCAGCGTAGGGGTTCGGGATGAGCAGTTCTTC. Its translation: CASSVGVRDEQFF. The chain employs TRBV9 and TRBJ2-1; D not certain. The germline V and J ends were trimmed by 0 bases and 8 bases, with 9 bases remaining between them. There are 13 residues in the CDR3. Per germline, CDR1 SGDLS and CDR2 YYNGEE.